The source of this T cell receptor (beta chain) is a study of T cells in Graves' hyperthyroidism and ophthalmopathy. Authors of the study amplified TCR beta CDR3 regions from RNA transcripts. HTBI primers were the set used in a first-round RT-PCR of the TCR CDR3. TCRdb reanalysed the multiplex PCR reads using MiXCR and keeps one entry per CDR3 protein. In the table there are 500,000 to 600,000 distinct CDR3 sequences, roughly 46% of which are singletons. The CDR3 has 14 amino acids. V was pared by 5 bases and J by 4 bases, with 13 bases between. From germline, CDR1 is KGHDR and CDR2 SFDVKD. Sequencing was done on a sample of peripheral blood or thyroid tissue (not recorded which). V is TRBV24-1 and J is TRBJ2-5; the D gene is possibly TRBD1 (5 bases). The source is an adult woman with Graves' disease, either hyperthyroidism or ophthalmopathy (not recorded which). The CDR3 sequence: CATSGGFQGETQYF. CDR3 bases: TGTGCCACCAGTGGAGGTTTTCAGGGAGAGACCCAGTACTTC.